This T cell receptor beta chain is from a study of CXCR3-negative and CXCR3-positive naive CD8 T cells (dated by TCRdb to about 2019). With respect to the entire study: In total, approximately 130 million TRB reads were obtained, or roughly 1.5 +/- 0.3 million reads per library. For the TRBV-TRBJ cluster analysis, the naive subsets came from about 5 donors, while the memory cells came from 3 donors. Data from around 11 donors, pooled across two independent experiments, went into the diversity and physicochemical repertoire analyses.

Each CD8+ T cell subset was flow-sorted in triplicate, with 250,000 to 350,000 cells per subset placed directly into RLT lysis buffer. Naive CD8+ T cells were defined stringently as CD45RO-CCR7+CD27+CD95- to exclude memory contaminants. Peripheral blood mononuclear cells were isolated from buffy coats by standard density gradient centrifugation. A FACSAria III was used to flow-sort naive CD8+ T cells into CXCR3-negative and CXCR3-positive populations. Total RNA was extracted from sorted cells with an RNeasy Mini Kit. Sequencing was performed on a NextSeq 550. The Human TCR Profiling Kit (MiLaboratory) was used to prepare UMI-labeled 5' RACE TRB cDNA libraries. The full amount of extracted RNA was used for cDNA synthesis, and the full amount of resulting cDNA was used for PCR amplification. Libraries were prepared in parallel with an identical number of PCR cycles. In the paper's pipeline: With a requirement of at least two reads per UMI, MIGEC and MiXCR extracted about 50,000 +/- 10,000 unique UMI-labeled TRB cDNA molecules per library. On average, each library contained roughly 40,000 +/- 10,000 functional in-frame TRB CDR3 nucleotide clonotypes without stop codons. After downsampling to 5000 UMI-labeled TRB molecules per sample, diversity metrics such as normalized Shannon-Wiener and Chao1 were calculated in VDJtools. For the central five CDR3 residues, VDJtools calculated physicochemical properties weighted by clonotype size, namely interaction energy, strength, volume and Kidera factor 4. After reprocessing by TCRdb, each CDR3 protein sequence is one entry, and no DNA is given. In this record, the V and J calls reflect TCRdb's handling and not the investigators' own analysis. This sample's listing comprises approximately 88,000 distinct CDR3 sequences. Together, the top ten hold approximately 1.7% of the sample.

Measured from the cysteine to the phenylalanine, the CDR3 is 12 residues long. No nucleotide data were recorded. The germline V gene encodes CDR1 SQVTM and CDR2 ANQGSEA. Broader findings and caveats from the paper: Because surface CD5, which has been linked to self-reactivity in mice, was comparable between naive subsets, TCR interaction strength was also inferred from TRB CDR3 physicochemical properties. Both naive subsets had comparably high repertoire diversity, while memory CD8+ T cells had much lower repertoire diversity. Similar TRBV-TRBJ usage was shown by naive CXCR3-negative and CXCR3-positive cells from the same donor, whereas distinct patterns were shown by memory cells. Because CXCR3 expression was partially decreased after cryopreservation, freshly isolated PBMCs were used for most assays. TRB CDR3s from CXCR3-positive naive cells showed higher hydrophobicity (lower Kidera factor 4), lower energy, and higher strength and volume indices than CXCR3-negative naive cells.

As concerns this clonotype: Its antigen remains undetermined.

The clonotype originates from a human donor in good health. Some clones in this sample may be carry-over from other donors' samples. Recombination linked TRBV29-1 to TRBJ1-1. The sample taken for sequencing was naive CXCR3- CD8+ T cells from blood. Explained via the paper, the cell subset or site label denotes: CD45RO-CCR7+CD27+CD95- naive CD8+ T cells lacking CXCR3 (TNR3-). For the CDR3, the sequence is CSVRIMGTEAFF.